The rows below give T cell receptor beta chains drawn from one sample of a study of cytomegalovirus exposure and HLA in healthy donors. Some clones are missing from TCRdb's copy, which holds only in-frame ones; the method was immunoSEQ multiplex PCR. The sample holds some 180,000 clones, 70% to 90% seen once. Sequenced sample: PBMCs. Source of these receptors: a man aged 25-45 years in good health and CMV-seropositive. Each CDR3 is given with its conserved first and last residue. D genes are given only for firm matches.

d_call j_call v_call cdr3_nt cdr3_aa
TRBD1 TRBJ1-1 TRBV18 TGTGCCAGCTCACTAGGGACAGGGGTGGGCACTGAAGCTTTCTTT CASSLGTGVGTEAFF
TRBD1 TRBJ2-7 TRBV7-2 TGTGCCAGCGGCGAGACGGGACAGGAATTCTACGAGCAGTACTTC CASGETGQEFYEQYF
. TRBJ1-1 TRBV19 TGTGCCAGTAGTAACGGGTTCACTGAAGCTTTCTTT CASSNGFTEAFF
. TRBJ2-7 TRBV4-3 TGCGCCAGCAGCCAAGAACACAGTGCGTACGAGCAGTACTTC CASSQEHSAYEQYF
. TRBJ1-5 TRBV27 TGTGCCAGCAGTTTGTTGACAGGCCCCCCCAATCAGCCCCAGCATTTT CASSLLTGPPNQPQHF
TRBD2 TRBJ2-5 TRBV30 TGTGCCTGGAGTGGCGGACTAGCGGGAGAGACCCAGTACTTC CAWSGGLAGETQYF
. TRBJ1-6 TRBV7-9 TGTTCCAGCAGCCCCCCGGGGAGTTACTCCAGTTCACCCCTCCACTTT CSSSPPGSYSSSPLHF
. TRBJ2-1 TRBV13 TGTGCCAGCAGCGGAACGGGGAGCTCCTACAATGAGCAGTTCTTC CASSGTGSSYNEQFF
TRBD2 TRBJ2-6 TRBV27 TGTGCCAGCAGTTTTAGTGGACTAGCGGTCTCTGGGGCCAACGTCCTGACTTTC CASSFSGLAVSGANVLTF
TRBD1 TRBJ1-2 TRBV6-6 TGTGCCAGCAGGTCCGGGACAGGGGGCTCGTTCTATGGCTACACCTTC CASRSGTGGSFYGYTF